A selection of T cell receptor beta chains follows, all from one sample in a study of shared clonotypes between healthy human individuals. Some clones are missing from TCRdb's copy, which holds only in-frame ones; the method was immunoSEQ multiplex PCR. The repertoire includes some 500,000 clones, approximately 79% of them detected once, and more than 10% sits in the top ten. The specimen sequenced was PBMCs. The receptors originated from a woman aged 40 to 50 in good health. Some clones in this sample may be carry-over from other donors' samples. The CDR3 runs from the conserved cysteine through the conserved F or W. The D gene is left open where the match is weak. The size entry is marked missing in some rows and otherwise reads once, few, many or a size class.

TRBV10-3	TRBJ2-6	.	.	CAISGTETGANVLTF	TGTGCCATCAGTGGGACAGAGACTGGGGCCAACGTCCTGACTTTC
TRBV28	TRBJ2-1	.	.	CASSFGTAGDPYNEQFF	TGTGCCAGCAGTTTTGGTACAGCAGGGGACCCCTACAATGAGCAGTTCTTC
TRBV6-5	TRBJ2-7	TRBD1	.	CASSHPGRGQYEQYF	TGTGCCAGCAGTCATCCCGGCAGGGGGCAGTACGAGCAGTACTTC
TRBV6-4	TRBJ1-2	TRBD1	few	CASRVGTGTGGYTF	TGTGCCAGCAGAGTCGGGACAGGGACGGGTGGCTACACCTTC
TRBV13	TRBJ2-3	TRBD2	.	CASSLILKRELIDTQYF	TGTGCCAGCAGCTTAATACTCAAGCGGGAGTTAATTGATACGCAGTATTTT
TRBV28	TRBJ2-5	.	.	CASKTRRANQETQYF	TGTGCCAGCAAGACGAGGCGGGCAAACCAAGAGACCCAGTACTTC
TRBV27	TRBJ1-1	TRBD1	.	CASSLSGQGASEAFF	TGTGCCAGCAGTTTATCGGGACAGGGGGCATCTGAAGCTTTCTTT
TRBV15	TRBJ1-5	TRBD1	.	CATSRDRVIQPQHF	TGTGCCACCAGCCGGGACAGGGTGATTCAGCCCCAGCATTTT
TRBV19	TRBJ2-3	TRBD2	many	CASSRAPGLAGADTQYF	TGTGCCAGTAGTAGAGCCCCGGGACTAGCGGGAGCAGATACGCAGTATTTT
TRBV11-3	TRBJ1-1	.	.	CASSFDYSEAFF	TGTGCCAGCAGCTTTGACTACAGTGAAGCTTTCTTT
TRBV15	TRBJ1-5	.	once	CATSRRRGDQPQHF	TGTGCCACCAGCAGACGAAGGGGGGATCAGCCCCAGCATTTT
TRBV27	TRBJ2-1	TRBD2	.	CASSLEAGGYNEQFF	TGTGCCAGCAGTCTGGAGGCGGGGGGATACAATGAGCAGTTCTTC
TRBV5-4	TRBJ2-7	.	once	CASSLGVQTYEQYF	TGTGCCAGCAGCTTGGGTGTACAGACCTACGAGCAGTACTTC
TRBV11-3	TRBJ2-1	TRBD2	.	CASSKREGSYNEQFF	TGTGCCAGCTCAAAGCGGGAGGGGTCCTACAATGAGCAGTTCTTC
TRBV6-6	TRBJ2-2	.	.	CASSYAGTPNTGELFF	TGTGCCAGCAGTTATGCCGGGACACCGAACACCGGGGAGCTGTTTTTT
TRBV19	TRBJ2-2	.	.	CASIRPHTGELFF	TGTGCCAGTATTCGTCCCCACACCGGGGAGCTGTTTTTT
TRBV7-9	TRBJ2-5	TRBD2	.	CASSLRASGRAGETQYF	TGTGCCAGCAGCTTACGGGCTAGCGGGAGGGCCGGGGAGACCCAGTACTTC
TRBV5-1	TRBJ2-5	.	once	CASSSGVQETQYF	TGCGCCAGCAGCTCTGGGGTCCAAGAGACCCAGTACTTC
TRBV30	TRBJ1-1	.	many	CAWSPRMNTEAFF	TGTGCCTGGAGTCCCCGGATGAACACTGAAGCTTTCTTT
TRBV6-1	TRBJ2-7	.	.	CASSEQGLSYEQYF	TGTGCCAGCAGCGAACAGGGACTTAGCTACGAGCAGTACTTC
TRBV30	TRBJ1-1	.	few	CAWSIALGSTEAFF	TGTGCCTGGAGTATTGCCCTCGGGTCAACTGAAGCTTTCTTT
TRBV9	TRBJ2-2	TRBD1	.	CASSGPGTGATGELFF	TGTGCCAGCAGCGGTCCCGGGACAGGGGCGACCGGGGAGCTGTTTTTT
TRBV28	TRBJ1-2	.	few	CASTSPFAGHYGYTF	TGTGCCAGCACTTCCCCCTTCGCAGGGCACTATGGCTACACCTTC
TRBV6-1	TRBJ1-2	.	.	CASSDPAFGYTF	TGTGCCAGCAGTGACCCAGCCTTTGGCTACACCTTC
TRBV14	TRBJ1-1	.	.	CASSPFLGLRAEAFF	TGTGCCAGCAGCCCCTTTTTAGGGTTGAGAGCTGAAGCTTTCTTT
TRBV30	TRBJ1-5	TRBD1	.	CAWSINRGGQPQHF	TGTGCCTGGAGTATAAACAGGGGAGGGCAGCCCCAGCATTTT
TRBV10-3	TRBJ1-2	.	.	CAISEVAGASGYTF	TGTGCCATCAGTGAAGTGGCGGGGGCAAGTGGCTACACCTTC
TRBV5-1	TRBJ2-7	.	.	CASSSMTGGPGYEQYF	TGCGCCAGCAGCTCGATGACTGGGGGCCCCGGCTACGAGCAGTACTTC
TRBV5-6	TRBJ2-7	.	.	CASSSQGRGREQYF	TGTGCCAGCAGCTCGCAGGGCCGGGGACGGGAGCAGTACTTC
TRBV11-2	TRBJ2-7	TRBD2	.	CASSFSGNSYEQYF	TGTGCCAGCAGCTTTAGCGGGAACTCCTACGAGCAGTACTTC
TRBV2	TRBJ1-5	TRBD1	.	CATQGTGGSEQPQHF	TGTGCCACCCAAGGAACAGGGGGCTCAGAGCAGCCCCAGCATTTT
TRBV11-2	TRBJ2-5	TRBD2	.	CASSTLRRASGSGGETQYF	TGTGCCAGCAGCACCCTTCGACGGGCTAGCGGGAGTGGCGGAGAGACCCAGTACTTC
TRBV7-9	TRBJ2-3	TRBD1	once	CASSLTTGPDTQYF	TGTGCCAGCAGCTTAACGACAGGGCCAGATACGCAGTATTTT
TRBV5-1	TRBJ2-5	.	.	CASSFERGAGYQETQYF	TGCGCCAGCAGCTTCGAAAGGGGGGCAGGGTACCAAGAGACCCAGTACTTC
TRBV2	TRBJ2-5	.	.	CASRDPRETQYF	TGTGCCAGCAGGGACCCCCGGGAGACCCAGTACTTC
TRBV9	TRBJ2-7	.	.	CASSVEGAYEQYF	TGTGCCAGCAGCGTAGAAGGGGCTTACGAGCAGTACTTC
TRBV6-5	TRBJ1-1	.	.	CASKEDTEAFF	TGTGCCAGCAAGGAGGACACTGAAGCTTTCTTT
TRBV14	TRBJ2-6	.	.	CASSRRSGANVLTF	TGTGCCAGCAGCAGGCGCTCTGGGGCCAACGTCCTGACTTTC
TRBV7-9	TRBJ2-5	TRBD1	once	CASSRPGQGEETQYF	TGTGCCAGCAGCAGGCCTGGACAGGGAGAAGAGACCCAGTACTTC
TRBV7-2	TRBJ2-3	.	many	CASSWLGGPTDTQYF	TGTGCCAGCAGCTGGTTGGGCGGCCCCACAGATACGCAGTATTTT
TRBV6-4	TRBJ1-5	TRBD1	.	CASSETGGDQPQHF	TGTGCCAGCAGTGAAACAGGGGGTGATCAGCCCCAGCATTTT
TRBV27	TRBJ2-2	.	.	CASSGEFGELFF	TGTGCCAGCAGCGGGGAGTTCGGGGAGCTGTTTTTT
TRBV9	TRBJ2-3	.	once	CASSPKIGWVGTDTQYF	TGTGCCAGCAGCCCTAAGATTGGGTGGGTTGGCACAGATACGCAGTATTTT
TRBV7-3	TRBJ1-3	.	.	CASSLTGSGAGNTIYF	TGTGCCAGCAGCTTGACCGGCTCAGGAGCTGGAAACACCATATATTTT
TRBV5-1	TRBJ2-7	TRBD2	.	CASSLASGEYEQYF	TGCGCCAGCAGCTTGGCTAGCGGGGAATACGAGCAGTACTTC
TRBV6-1	TRBJ1-1	.	.	CASRGPGGYTEAFF	TGTGCCAGCAGGGGACCCGGGGGGTACACTGAAGCTTTCTTT
TRBV5-1	TRBJ2-1	TRBD2	.	CASSSLAGTYNEQFF	TGCGCCAGCAGCTCGTTAGCGGGAACTTACAATGAGCAGTTCTTC
TRBV4-3	TRBJ2-3	.	few	CASSQEVSRTDTQYF	TGCGCCAGCAGCCAAGAGGTTAGCCGCACAGATACGCAGTATTTT
TRBV7-9	TRBJ1-2	TRBD1	.	CASRRDSGYTF	TGTGCCAGCAGGCGGGACAGCGGCTACACCTTC
TRBV11-3	TRBJ2-2	.	.	CASSLVRGNTGELFF	TGTGCCAGCAGCTTAGTTCGGGGGAACACCGGGGAGCTGTTTTTT
TRBV5-4	TRBJ2-7	TRBD1	.	CASSPQGRDHYEQYF	TGTGCCAGCAGCCCACAGGGGCGCGATCACTACGAGCAGTACTTC
TRBV18	TRBJ2-1	.	.	CASSLWTGRETEQFF	TGTGCCAGCTCACTGTGGACAGGGAGGGAGACTGAGCAGTTCTTC
TRBV7-2	TRBJ2-1	TRBD2	.	CASSLGLAATNEQFF	TGTGCCAGCAGCTTAGGACTAGCGGCCACGAATGAGCAGTTCTTC
TRBV28	TRBJ2-7	TRBD2	.	CASSLWTSGIEQYF	TGTGCCAGCAGTTTATGGACTAGCGGGATTGAGCAGTACTTC
TRBV5-1	TRBJ2-2	TRBD2	.	CASSLIAGAANTGELFF	TGCGCCAGCAGCTTGATAGCGGGGGCCGCGAACACCGGGGAGCTGTTTTTT
TRBV10-3	TRBJ2-7	.	.	CAISESLGQGDEQYF	TGTGCCATCAGTGAGTCGTTGGGGCAGGGAGACGAGCAGTACTTC
TRBV21-1	TRBJ1-2	.	.	CASSPDRFYGYTF	TGTGCCAGCAGCCCCGACAGATTCTATGGCTACACCTTC
TRBV7-9	TRBJ2-7	.	.	CASSFDIYEQYF	TGTGCCAGCAGCTTTGACATCTACGAGCAGTACTTC
TRBV7-2	TRBJ2-5	TRBD2	.	CASSLWAGAEETQYF	TGTGCCAGCAGCTTATGGGCGGGAGCAGAGGAGACCCAGTACTTC
TRBV7-9	TRBJ1-2	.	.	CASSLVPGSYYGYTF	TGTGCCAGCAGCTTAGTACCAGGGTCATACTATGGCTACACCTTC